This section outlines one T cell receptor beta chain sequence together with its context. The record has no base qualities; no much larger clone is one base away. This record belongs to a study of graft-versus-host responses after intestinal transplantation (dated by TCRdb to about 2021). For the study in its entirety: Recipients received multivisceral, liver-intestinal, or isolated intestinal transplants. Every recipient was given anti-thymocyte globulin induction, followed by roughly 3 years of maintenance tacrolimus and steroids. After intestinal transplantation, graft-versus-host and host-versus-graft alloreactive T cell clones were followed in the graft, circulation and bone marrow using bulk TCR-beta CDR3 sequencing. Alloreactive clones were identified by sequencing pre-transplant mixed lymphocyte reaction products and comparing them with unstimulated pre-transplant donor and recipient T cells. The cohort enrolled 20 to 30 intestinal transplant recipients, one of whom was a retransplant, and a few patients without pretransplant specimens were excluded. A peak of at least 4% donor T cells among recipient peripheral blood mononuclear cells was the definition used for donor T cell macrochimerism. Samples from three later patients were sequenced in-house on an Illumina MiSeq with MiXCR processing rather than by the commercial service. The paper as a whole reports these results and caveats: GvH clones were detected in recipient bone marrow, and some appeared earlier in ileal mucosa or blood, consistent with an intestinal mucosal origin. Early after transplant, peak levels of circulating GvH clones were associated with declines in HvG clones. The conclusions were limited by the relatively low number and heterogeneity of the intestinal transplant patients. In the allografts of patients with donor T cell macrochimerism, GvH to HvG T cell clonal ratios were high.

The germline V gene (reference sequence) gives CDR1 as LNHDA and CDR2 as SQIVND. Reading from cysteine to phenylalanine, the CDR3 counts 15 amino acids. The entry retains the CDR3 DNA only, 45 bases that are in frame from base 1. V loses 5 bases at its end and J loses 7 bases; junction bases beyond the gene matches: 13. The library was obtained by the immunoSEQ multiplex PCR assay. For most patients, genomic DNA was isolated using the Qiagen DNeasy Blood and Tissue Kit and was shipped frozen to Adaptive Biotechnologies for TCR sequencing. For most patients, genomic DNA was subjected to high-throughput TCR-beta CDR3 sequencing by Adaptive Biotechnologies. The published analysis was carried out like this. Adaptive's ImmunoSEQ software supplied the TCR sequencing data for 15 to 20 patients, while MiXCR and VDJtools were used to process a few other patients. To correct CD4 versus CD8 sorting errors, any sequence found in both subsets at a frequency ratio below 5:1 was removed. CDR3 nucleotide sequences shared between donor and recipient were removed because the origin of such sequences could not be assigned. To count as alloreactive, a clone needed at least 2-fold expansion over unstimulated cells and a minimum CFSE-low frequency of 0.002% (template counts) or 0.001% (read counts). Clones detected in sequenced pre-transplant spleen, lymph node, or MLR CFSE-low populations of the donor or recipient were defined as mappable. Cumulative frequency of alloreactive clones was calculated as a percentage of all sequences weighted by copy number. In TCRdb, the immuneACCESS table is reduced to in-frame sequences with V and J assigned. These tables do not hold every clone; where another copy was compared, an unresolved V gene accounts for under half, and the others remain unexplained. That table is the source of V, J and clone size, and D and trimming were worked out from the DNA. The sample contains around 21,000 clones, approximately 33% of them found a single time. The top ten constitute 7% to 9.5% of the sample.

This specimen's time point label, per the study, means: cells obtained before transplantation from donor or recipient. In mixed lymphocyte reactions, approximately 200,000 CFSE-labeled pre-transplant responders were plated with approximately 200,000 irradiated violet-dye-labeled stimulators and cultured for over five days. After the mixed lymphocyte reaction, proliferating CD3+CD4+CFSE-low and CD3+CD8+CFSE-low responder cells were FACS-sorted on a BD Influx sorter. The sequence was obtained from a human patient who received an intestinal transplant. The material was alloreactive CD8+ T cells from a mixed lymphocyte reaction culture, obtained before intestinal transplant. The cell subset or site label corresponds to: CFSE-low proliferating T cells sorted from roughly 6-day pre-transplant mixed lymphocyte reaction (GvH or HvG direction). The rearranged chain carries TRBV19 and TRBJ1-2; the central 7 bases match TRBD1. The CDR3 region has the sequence CASSGSTGMIPGYTF. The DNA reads TGTGCCAGTAGTGGATCGACAGGGATGATTCCTGGCTACACCTTC.